This T cell receptor (beta chain) appears in the sequencing data of a study of beta chain features in type 1 diabetes. Expressed TCRB transcripts were sequenced because the entire RNA isolate underwent reverse transcription. About 4 million reads per sample were averaged for naive, central memory and regulatory samples. Profiling relied on immunoSEQ multiplex PCR, and the TCRdb table lists in-frame clones only, not all of them. The sample records about 660,000 clones, over 12% being singletons. Findings and caveats of the study: Among all four CD4+ subsets, Type 1 diabetes patients had TCRB CDR3s that were moderately but significantly shorter.

On this clone: What it binds is unknown. Other DNA sequences within the sample encode an identical CDR3.

The CDR3 extends over 14 amino acids. Trimming shortened V by 1 base and J by 0 bases, and 7 bases separated the two germline ends. Germline assignment: CDR1 SGHRS and CDR2 YFSETQ. The sequence derives from a man aged 18 to 35 with type 1 diabetes. The sequenced material came from naive CD4+ T cells from blood. The V gene is TRBV5-1, the J gene TRBJ1-1; no clear D gene. The CDR3 loop is CASSLNSLNTEAFF. The CDR3 nucleotides are TGCGCCAGCAGCTTGAACAGTTTGAACACTGAAGCTTTCTTT.